This T cell receptor beta chain was sequenced for a study of technical replicates of blood from a handful of donors. This clone was counted only a few times. This CDR3 has 14 residues. Germline loops: CDR1 MDHEN, CDR2 SYDVKM. V dropped 6 bases and J dropped 3; count of bases not matched to a gene: 6. Assay used: immunoSEQ multiplex PCR; TCRdb lists only in-frame clones, some missing. The sample gives some 83,000 clones, just under 95% of which show up once; about 0.37% is in the top ten. This TCR derives from a human donor in good health. Sequenced material: T cells isolated from PBMCs. The gene calls are TRBV28 and TRBJ2-7, with 9 bases lining up with TRBD2. The CDR3 sequence is CASSWTSANYEQYF. The CDR3 DNA follows: TGTGCCAGCAGCTGGACTAGCGCGAACTACGAGCAGTACTTC.